One sample yielded the 22 T cell receptor beta chains listed below, sequenced in a study of cytomegalovirus exposure and HLA in healthy donors. Primers included in the PCR were 60 Vbeta and 13 Jbeta primers. The repertoire was sequenced with immunoSEQ multiplex PCR; TCRdb's copy has only in-frame clones and lacks some. Of 98,000 or so clones in the sample, more than 75% are singletons; the top ten hold roughly 1.9%. The specimen sequenced was PBMCs. These receptors came from a woman in her 40s in good health and CMV-seronegative.

This clone was seen only a few times. The J gene is TRBJ1-1, the V gene TRBV4-3; D uncertain. Trimming pared 4 bases from V and 4 bases from J, leaving 19 bases between. This CDR3 has 16 residues. The germline CDR1 and CDR2 sequences are LGHNA and YSLEER. CDR3 region: CASSPLGVAAGTEAFF. The CDR3 nucleotides are TGCGCCAGCAGCCCCCTCGGGGTAGCGGCGGGCACTGAAGCTTTCTTT.

CDR3 amino acids: CASSDETGAYEQYF. CDR3 bases: TGTGCCAGCAGTGACGAGACAGGGGCCTACGAGCAGTACTTC. The V and J genes are TRBV25-1 and TRBJ2-7; 8 bases align to TRBD1. Trimming took 3 bases from V and 2 from J; bases not matched to a gene: 3. There are 14 residues in the CDR3. The germline V gene has CDR1 MGHDK and CDR2 SYGVNS.

In nucleotides, the CDR3 is TGTGCCAGCAGTGAAGAAGCGACTAGCGCAACAGATACGCAGTATTTT. Its protein is CASSEEATSATDTQYF. V is TRBV2 and J is TRBJ2-3; 8 bases match TRBD2. Germline V lookup: CDR1 SNHLY, CDR2 FYNNEI. The CDR3 runs to 16 residues. V lost 1 base and J lost 3; bases outside the gene matches: 6. Variable domain in full (rest from reference TRBV2 and TRBJ2-3): EPEVTQTPSHQVTQMGQEVILRCVPISNHLYFYWYRQILGQKVEFLVSFYNNEISEKSEIFDDQFSVERPDGSNFTLKIRSTKLEDSAMYFCASSEEATSATDTQYFGPGTRLTVL.

The chain is built from TRBV7-9 and TRBJ1-2, with D tentatively TRBD1 (6 bases). The CDR3 extends over 17 amino acids. Trimming shortened V by 3 bases and J by 6 bases, and 23 bases separated the two germline ends. Germline V gene lookup returns CDR1 SEHNR and CDR2 FQNEAQ (reference sequence). The CDR3 loop is CASSFLGRGDISNGYTF. CDR3 coding DNA: TGTGCCAGCAGCTTTCTTGGCAGGGGCGACATTAGTAATGGCTACACCTTC. The entire variable domain, with the rest obtained from reference TRBV7-9 and TRBJ1-2, is as follows: DTGVSQNPRHKITKRGQNVTFRCDPISEHNRLYWYRQTLGQGPEFLTYFQNEAQLEKSRLLSDRFSAERPKGSFSTLEIQRTEQGDSAMYLCASSFLGRGDISNGYTFGSGTRLTVV.

The chain couples TRBV5-1 to TRBJ2-7; TRBD1 matches 7 bases. This CDR3 has 12 amino acids. Unmatched junction bases numbered 5, after V lost 7 bases and J lost 4 bases. Germline V gives CDR1 SGHRS, CDR2 YFSETQ. The CDR3: CASRDSGYEQYF. The DNA of the CDR3 is TGCGCCAGCCGGGACAGTGGTTACGAGCAGTACTTC.

DNA for the CDR3: TGTGCCACCCGGGAGGAGACCCAGTACTTC. Translated, it gives CATREETQYF. V gene TRBV28 combines with J gene TRBJ2-5; D is perhaps TRBD2 (6 bases). Per germline, CDR1 MDHEN and CDR2 SYDVKM. This CDR3 comprises 10 residues. V was clipped by 10 bases and J by 5 bases, with 8 bases between them.

V and J are TRBV7-2 and TRBJ1-1, with a possible D match to TRBD1 (6 bases). Trimming shortened V by 4 bases and J by 7 bases, and 10 bases separated the two germline ends. In germline, CDR1 is SGHTA, CDR2 FQGNSA. The CDR3 runs 12 residues. CDR3 region: CASSSQGSEAFF. CDR3 nucleotide sequence: TGTGCCAGCAGCTCGCAGGGGAGTGAAGCTTTCTTT. Using reference TRBV7-2 and TRBJ1-1 for the parts outside the CDR3, the full variable domain is GAGVSQSPSNKVTEKGKDVELRCDPISGHTALYWYRQSLGQGLEFLIYFQGNSAPDKSGLPSDRFSAERTGGSVSTLTIQRTQQEDSAVYLCASSSQGSEAFFGQGTRLTVV.

The V call is TRBV6-5, the J call TRBJ2-7, with 8 bases aligning to TRBD2. The CDR3 has 14 residues. Trimming took 9 bases from V and 0 from J; bases not matched to a gene: 7. CDR1 is MNHEY, CDR2 SVGAGI, per germline. The CDR3 loop reads CASSPGTSSYEQYF. The DNA of the CDR3 is TGTGCCAGTAGTCCCGGGACTAGCTCCTACGAGCAGTACTTC.

The chain carries TRBV11-2 and TRBJ1-1; no clear D gene. The germline gives CDR1 SGHAT, CDR2 FQNNGV. Deletions cut 5 bases from V and 1 base from J, with 11 bases between. This CDR3 spans 14 amino acids. CDR3 in DNA: TGTGCCAGCAGCCGGAGGACGGGGAACACTGAAGCTTTCTTT. Protein: CASSRRTGNTEAFF. Looking up the rest from reference TRBV11-2 and TRBJ1-1 gives the full variable domain: EAGVAQSPRYKIIEKRQSVAFWCNPISGHATLYWYQQILGQGPKLLIQFQNNGVVDDSQLPKDRFSAERLKGVDSTLKIQPAKLEDSAVYLCASSRRTGNTEAFFGQGTRLTVV.

Only a few counts were recorded for this clone. The CDR3 nucleotides are TGTGCCAGCAGCTTAGAACTAGCGGGAGGGCCGACCATTCAGTACTTC. Protein sequence: CASSLELAGGPTIQYF. The rearrangement joins TRBV7-8 to TRBJ2-4, with 13 bases aligning to TRBD2. Germline loops: CDR1 SGHVS, CDR2 FQNEAQ. This CDR3 has 16 amino acids. The V segment lost 1 base and the J segment 9 bases; nucleotides outside the gene matches: 6.

The V and J genes are TRBV7-2 and TRBJ2-1, with D maybe TRBD2 (5 bases). CDR1 is SGHTA and CDR2 is FQGNSA in the germline V gene. Trimming took off 1 base at V and 14 bases at J, with 12 bases between the two ends. The CDR3 loop spans 12 amino acids. The CDR3: CASSLDGRREFF. The DNA for the CDR3 is TGTGCCAGCAGCTTAGACGGTAGGCGGGAGTTCTTC.

This chain connects TRBV9 to TRBJ1-2; 7 nucleotides match TRBD1. This CDR3 contains 13 residues. The trim removed 2 bases at V and 4 bases at J, leaving 2 bases unmatched. In germline, CDR1 is SGDLS, CDR2 YYNGEE. The chain's CDR3 is CASSVPGGYGYTF. Here the CDR3 DNA reads TGTGCCAGCAGCGTCCCAGGGGGCTATGGCTACACCTTC. The whole variable domain, remainder taken from reference TRBV9 and TRBJ1-2, is DSGVTQTPKHLITATGQRVTLRCSPRSGDLSVYWYQQSLDQGLQFLIQYYNGEERAKGNILERFSAQQFPDLHSELNLSSLELGDSALYFCASSVPGGYGYTFGSGTRLTVV.

In this sample, this clone turned up a few times. The chain links TRBV9 to TRBJ2-3; 7 bases fit TRBD2. The V gene end was trimmed by 4 bases and the J gene end by 4 bases; junction bases not matched to a gene: 6. Germline V gives CDR1 SGDLS, CDR2 YYNGEE. The CDR3 totals 14 residues. Here the CDR3 DNA reads TGTGCCAGCAGCTCATTGGGACTATCAGATACGCAGTATTTT. Protein sequence: CASSSLGLSDTQYF.

The rearrangement uses TRBV6-5 and TRBJ2-1; D is ambiguous. V dropped 8 bases and J dropped 5 bases, with 10 bases sitting between them. CDR1 MNHEY and CDR2 SVGAGI come from the germline V gene. The CDR3 loop spans 12 amino acids. The CDR3 nucleotides read TGTGCCAGCGGATCTAGAAACAATGAGCAGTTCTTC. Translated: CASGSRNNEQFF.

The chain links TRBV5-4 to TRBJ2-7; D may be TRBD2 (6 bases). V lost 1 base and J 7 bases, leaving 18 bases between the germline ends. CDR3 size: 15 residues. In germline, CDR1 is SGHNT, CDR2 YYREEE (reference sequence). The CDR3 protein is CASSLRVAGAGEQYF. CDR3 nucleotide sequence: TGTGCCAGCAGCTTGCGGGTCGCGGGTGCGGGGGAGCAGTACTTC.

The V and J genes are TRBV7-9 and TRBJ2-7; 9 bases fit TRBD2. Germline assignment: CDR1 SEHNR and CDR2 FQNEAQ (reference sequence). This CDR3 contains 16 residues. Trimming at V came to 5 bases and at J to 5 bases, leaving 13 bases not matched to a gene. CDR3 DNA sequence: TGTGCCAGCAGCCCCGGCATGGCGGGAGGGACCGACGAGCAGTACTTC. It translates to CASSPGMAGGTDEQYF.

V and J are TRBV2 and TRBJ1-5, with 8 bases aligning to TRBD1. CDR3 length: 17 residues. V was pared by 5 bases and J by 1 base, with 10 bases of the junction left unmatched. Germline values: CDR1 SNHLY, CDR2 FYNNEI. The CDR3 loop reads CASSLGQGGVSNQPQHF. DNA for the CDR3: TGTGCCAGCAGTTTAGGACAGGGTGGGGTAAGCAATCAGCCCCAGCATTTT.

The chain employs TRBV13 and TRBJ1-6; TRBD1 matches 8 bases. CDR3 length: 19 residues. CDR1 and CDR2 (germline): PRHDT, FYEKMQ (reference sequence). With V trimmed by 5 bases and J by 9 bases, 21 bases remained unmatched. Written as DNA, the CDR3 is TGTGCCAGCAGCCCCCAACGGACAGGGTATCCTGCATGGGGTTCACCCCTCCACTTT. Its protein product is CASSPQRTGYPAWGSPLHF.

Only a few counts were recorded for this clone. The rearrangement links TRBV9 to TRBJ2-2; D is perhaps TRBD2 (6 bases). The CDR3 is 16 amino acids. V shed 2 bases and J shed 6 bases, with 17 bases lying between them. Germline CDR1 is SGDLS and CDR2 is YYNGEE. CDR3 nucleotide sequence: TGTGCCAGCAGCGTCGGCGGAGGGGCCTCCCCCGGGGAGCTGTTTTTT. It yields the protein CASSVGGGASPGELFF. The whole variable domain, remainder taken from reference TRBV9 and TRBJ2-2, is DSGVTQTPKHLITATGQRVTLRCSPRSGDLSVYWYQQSLDQGLQFLIQYYNGEERAKGNILERFSAQQFPDLHSELNLSSLELGDSALYFCASSVGGGASPGELFFGEGSRLTVL.

A word on this clone: The identical CDR3 is also encoded by other nucleotide sequences in the sample. The chain carries TRBV4-3 and TRBJ2-4, with TRBD2 matching over 10 bases. CDR3 length: 16 residues. With 0 bases clipped from V and 3 bases from J, the junction kept 2 bases outside the gene matches. CDR1 LGHNA and CDR2 YSLEER come from the germline V gene. CDR3 in DNA: TGCGCCAGCAGCCAAGATCGGACTAGCGGCAAAAACATTCAGTACTTC. Its protein is CASSQDRTSGKNIQYF.

J is TRBJ1-1 and V is TRBV7-3; 7 bases map to TRBD1. The CDR3 has 13 residues. V lost 2 bases and J lost 4; bases outside the gene matches: 1. Germline V gene lookup returns CDR1 SGHTA and CDR2 FQGTGA. The CDR3 DNA sequence: TGTGCCAGCAGCTTATCAGGGGGCACTGAAGCTTTCTTT. Its protein is CASSLSGGTEAFF.

The chain uses TRBV28 and TRBJ2-3; the D is unclear. The germline gives CDR1 MDHEN, CDR2 SYDVKM. V shed 3 bases and J shed 4 bases, with 8 bases lying between them. This CDR3 is 13 amino acids long. The DNA of the CDR3 is TGTGCCAGCAGTTTTTTCTCGGCAGATACGCAGTATTTT. Amino acid sequence: CASSFFSADTQYF.